The clone carrying this T cell receptor beta chain was observed at least ten times. Its cognate antigen is unknown. TCRdb processed the reads anew with MiXCR; each CDR3 protein has one entry. The table includes around 280,000 distinct CDR3 sequences, about an eighth detected once. The sample is drawn from a study of T cell repertoires in cytomegalovirus infection. About the research overall: Through public TCR beta signatures, both CMV infection and matching HLA type were indicated. General observations from the study: Based on cumulative public TCR beta family frequency, carriers of CMV plus the relevant HLA were identified. In two of eight donors, the top clonotype was HLA-C-restricted CMV-specific.

Germline lookup yields CDR1 MNHEY and CDR2 SVGEGT. The CDR3 is 14 residues long. V dropped 2 bases and J dropped 3 bases, with 8 bases sitting between them. The rearrangement joins TRBV6-2 or TRBV6-3 to TRBJ2-1; D might be TRBD2 (6 bases). The clonotype was recovered from a human donor in good health (CMV status not recorded). Some clones in this sample may be carry-over from other donors' samples. Sequenced input: PBMCs. This chain's CDR3 is CASSYRRGYNEQFF. The CDR3 bases are TGTGCCAGCAGTTACAGGCGGGGCTACAATGAGCAGTTCTTC.